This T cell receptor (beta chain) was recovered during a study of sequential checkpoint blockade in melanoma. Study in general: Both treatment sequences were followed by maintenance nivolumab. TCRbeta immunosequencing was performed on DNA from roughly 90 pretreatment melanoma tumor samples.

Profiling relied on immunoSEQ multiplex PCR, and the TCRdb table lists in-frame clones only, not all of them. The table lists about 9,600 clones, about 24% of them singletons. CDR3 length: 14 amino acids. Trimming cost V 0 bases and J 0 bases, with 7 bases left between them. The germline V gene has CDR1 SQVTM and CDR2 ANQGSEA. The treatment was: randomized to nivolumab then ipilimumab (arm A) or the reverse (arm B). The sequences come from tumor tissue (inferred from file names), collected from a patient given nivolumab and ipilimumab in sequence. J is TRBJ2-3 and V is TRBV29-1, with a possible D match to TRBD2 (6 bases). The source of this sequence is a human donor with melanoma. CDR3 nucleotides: TGCAGCGTTGAAGAGGGGACTAGCACAGATACGCAGTATTTT. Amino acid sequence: CSVEEGTSTDTQYF.